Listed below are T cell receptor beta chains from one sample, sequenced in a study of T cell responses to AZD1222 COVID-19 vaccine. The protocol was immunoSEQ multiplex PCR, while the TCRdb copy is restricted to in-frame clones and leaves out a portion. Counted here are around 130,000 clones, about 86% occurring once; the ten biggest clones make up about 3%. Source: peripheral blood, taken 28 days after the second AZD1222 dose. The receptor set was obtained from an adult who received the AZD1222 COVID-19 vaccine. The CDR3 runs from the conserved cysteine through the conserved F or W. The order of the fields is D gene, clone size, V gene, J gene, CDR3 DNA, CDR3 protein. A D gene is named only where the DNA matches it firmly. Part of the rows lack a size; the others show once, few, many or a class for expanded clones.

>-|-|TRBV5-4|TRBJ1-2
TGTGCCAGCAGCTCATGGACAGTTTTATATGGCTACACCTTC
CASSSWTVLYGYTF
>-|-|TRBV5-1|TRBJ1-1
TGCGCCAGCAGTTCTAAGGGGAACACTGAAGCTTTCTTT
CASSSKGNTEAFF
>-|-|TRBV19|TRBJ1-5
TGTGCCAGTAGTATAGACCACCAAGGGCAGCCCCAGCATTTT
CASSIDHQGQPQHF
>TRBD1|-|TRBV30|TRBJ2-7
TGTGCCCGATCATCCGGGACAGGGCGAGAGCAGTACTTC
CARSSGTGREQYF
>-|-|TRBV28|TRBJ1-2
TGTGCCAGCAGTTTAAAGGATGACAGCAAGAAATACCCAATCCCCAACTATGGCTACACCTTC
CASSLKDDSKKYPIPNYGYTF
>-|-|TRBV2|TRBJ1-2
TGTGCCAGCAGTGAAGACAGAATCTATGGCTACACCTTC
CASSEDRIYGYTF
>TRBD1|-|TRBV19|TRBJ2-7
TGTGCCAGTAGCCCGGGGACAGGGGGACTTGAGCAGTACTTC
CASSPGTGGLEQYF
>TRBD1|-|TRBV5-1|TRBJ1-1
TGCGCCAGCAGTCCAGGTGGGACAGGGAACACTGAAGCTTTCTTT
CASSPGGTGNTEAFF
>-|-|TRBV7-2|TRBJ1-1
TGTGCCAGCAGCTTAGATTTTGCGGGAAACACTGAAGCTTTCTTT
CASSLDFAGNTEAFF
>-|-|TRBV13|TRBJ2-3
TGTGCCAGCAGCGGGGATACGCAGTATTTT
CASSGDTQYF
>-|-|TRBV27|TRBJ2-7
TGTGCCAGCGTGGGCGGCTACGAGCAGTACTTC
CASVGGYEQYF
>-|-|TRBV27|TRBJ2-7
TGTGCCAGCAGTTCTGGCGACACCTACGAGCAGTACTTC
CASSSGDTYEQYF
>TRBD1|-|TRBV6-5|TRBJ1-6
TGTGCCAGCAGCCCAGGAGGGGGCGATTCACCCCTCCACTTT
CASSPGGGDSPLHF
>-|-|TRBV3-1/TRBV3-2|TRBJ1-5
TGTGCCAGCAGCCAACGGGACCTAAACCAGCCCCAGCATTTT
CASSQRDLNQPQHF
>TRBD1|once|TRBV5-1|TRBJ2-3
TGCGCCAGCAGCCCGGGGGGGACAGGGGCCACAGATACGCAGTATTTT
CASSPGGTGATDTQYF
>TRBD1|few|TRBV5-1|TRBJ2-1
TGCGCCAGCAGCTTACAGGGGATCATGGACAATGAGCAGTTCTTC
CASSLQGIMDNEQFF
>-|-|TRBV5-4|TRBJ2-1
TGTGCCAGCAGCTTGGGAATCAATGAGCAGTTCTTC
CASSLGINEQFF
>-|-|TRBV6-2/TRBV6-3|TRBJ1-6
TGTGCCAGCAGTTATCAGAGCTCCTATAATTCACCCCTCCACTTT
CASSYQSSYNSPLHF
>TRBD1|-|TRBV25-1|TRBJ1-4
TGTGCCAGCAGTTCCCGGGACAGAGGTGCAACTAATGAAAAACTGTTTTTT
CASSSRDRGATNEKLFF
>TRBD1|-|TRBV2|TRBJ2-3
TGTGCCAGCACTACAGGGGCGCTAGATACGCAGTATTTT
CASTTGALDTQYF
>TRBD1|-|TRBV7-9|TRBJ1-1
TGTGCCAGCAGCTTACCAAGAGGGGGCGTGACTGAAGCTTTCTTT
CASSLPRGGVTEAFF
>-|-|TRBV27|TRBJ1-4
TGTGCCAGCAGTTTATCACACCCCCGACAGGATGAAAAACTGTTTTTT
CASSLSHPRQDEKLFF
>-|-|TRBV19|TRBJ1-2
TGTGCCAGTAGTAGACTCGACGGGGGGGACTATGGCTACACCTTC
CASSRLDGGDYGYTF
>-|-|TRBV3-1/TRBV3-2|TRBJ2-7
TGTGCCAGCAGCCAATCGGTAGGGCGGAGCACCTACGAGCAGTACTTC
CASSQSVGRSTYEQYF
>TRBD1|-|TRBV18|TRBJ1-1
TGTGCCAGCTCACCACCGCCGGGACAGGCAACTGAAGCTTTCTTT
CASSPPPGQATEAFF
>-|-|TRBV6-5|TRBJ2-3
TGTGCCAGCTTGGCCAGGGAAAGTAATACAGATACGCAGTATTTT
CASLARESNTDTQYF
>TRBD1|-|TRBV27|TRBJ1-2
TGTGCCAGCAGTCCCAAGGGACAGGGGGCTAGTAGCTATGGCTACACCTTC
CASSPKGQGASSYGYTF
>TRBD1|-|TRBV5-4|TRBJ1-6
TGTGCCAGCAGCTTTGACAGGGGGGATTCACCCCTCCACTTT
CASSFDRGDSPLHF
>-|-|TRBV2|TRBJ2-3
TGTGCCAGCAGTGAAGGAGTAGCTGGAGATACGCAGTATTTT
CASSEGVAGDTQYF
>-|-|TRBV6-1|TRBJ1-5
TGTGCCAGCAGTGAAACTTGGGGACCCACGAGCAATCAGCCCCAGCATTTT
CASSETWGPTSNQPQHF
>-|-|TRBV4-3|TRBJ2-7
TGCGCCAGCAGCCAAGATGGAGGCCCCGTCTACGAGCAGTACTTC
CASSQDGGPVYEQYF
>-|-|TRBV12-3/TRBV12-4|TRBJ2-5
TGTGCCAGCAGTTTATCAGTTCAAGAGACCCAGTACTTC
CASSLSVQETQYF
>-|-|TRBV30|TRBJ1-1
TGTGCCTGGAGTGAGTCCATGAGGGGAACTGAAGCTTTCTTT
CAWSESMRGTEAFF
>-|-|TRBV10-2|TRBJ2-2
TGCGCCAGCAGCCCATGGGGGCCCGGGGAGCTGTTTTTT
CASSPWGPGELFF
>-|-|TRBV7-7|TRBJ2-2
TGTGCTAGCAGCTCCGACAGAGCCGGGGAGCTGTTTTTT
CASSSDRAGELFF
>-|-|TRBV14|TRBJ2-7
TGTGCCAGCAGCCAAGGCAGGCTCCCGGGGGAGCAGTACTTC
CASSQGRLPGEQYF
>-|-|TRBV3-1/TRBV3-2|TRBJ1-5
TGTGCCAGCAGCATTCATAGCAATCAGCCCCAGCATTTT
CASSIHSNQPQHF
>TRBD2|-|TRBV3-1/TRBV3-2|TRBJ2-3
TGTGCCAGCAGCCAAGGGCCAGCGGGGGGTCCCACAGATACGCAGTATTTT
CASSQGPAGGPTDTQYF
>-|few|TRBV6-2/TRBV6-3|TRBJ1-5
TGTGCCAGCAGTCAACAGGGCCCTACGTGGCCCCAGCATTTT
CASSQQGPTWPQHF
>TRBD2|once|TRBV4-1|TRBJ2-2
TGCGCCAGCAGCCACCCTAGCGGGGGTACCGGGGAGCTGTTTTTT
CASSHPSGGTGELFF
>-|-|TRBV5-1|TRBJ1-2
TGCGCCAGCAGCGTGGACGGGGGAGGGGGCTACACCTTC
CASSVDGGGGYTF
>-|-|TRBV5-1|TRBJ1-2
TGCGCCAGCAGCTTGGATCACGCAGCAGCTAACTATGGCTACACCTTC
CASSLDHAAANYGYTF
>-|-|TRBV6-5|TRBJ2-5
TGTGCCAGCACCAGGCAGGGAGCCCTCCAAGAGACCCAGTACTTC
CASTRQGALQETQYF
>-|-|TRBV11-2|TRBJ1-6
TGTGCCAGCAGCTTTCGAGGGGCAGAGAATTCACCCCTCCACTTT
CASSFRGAENSPLHF
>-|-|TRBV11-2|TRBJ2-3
TGTGCCAGCAGCTTGGACGGTGGGATCAGGGGCACAGATACGCAGTATTTT
CASSLDGGIRGTDTQYF
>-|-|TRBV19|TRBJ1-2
TGTGCCAGTAGATTCGGATCTCTGGTGGGTGGCTACACCTTC
CASRFGSLVGGYTF
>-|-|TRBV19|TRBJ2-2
TGTGCCAGTAGTAGATGGGGACCGCTGAACACCGGGGAGCTGTTTTTT
CASSRWGPLNTGELFF
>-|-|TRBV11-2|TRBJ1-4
TGTGCCAGCAGCTTAGTAGGGAGCGAAGGCGAAAAACTGTTTTTT
CASSLVGSEGEKLFF
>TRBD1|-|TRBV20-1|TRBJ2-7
TGCAGTGCCCTGACAGGGAACGAGCAGTACTTC
CSALTGNEQYF
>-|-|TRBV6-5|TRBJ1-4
TGTGCCAGCAGACAGGGAAATGAAAAACTGTTTTTT
CASRQGNEKLFF